Presented here are 21 T cell receptor beta chains from one specimen sequenced in a study of T cell repertoires and HLA-DP antigens. TCRdb's table, derived via immunoSEQ multiplex PCR, lists solely in-frame clones and lacks some. The profile covers around 820 clones, with roughly 48% appearing a single time and 50% to 70% taken by the ten largest. The meaning of this label is: CD137+ CD4 T cells sorted after culture with HeLa expressing allogeneic HLA-DP. Stimulation used HeLa cells expressing transduced HLA-DPA1/DPB1, HLA-DM, invariant chain and CD80. CD4+ cells expanded for 15 days were restimulated 24 h with allogeneic-DPB1 HeLa cells. The sequenced sample consisted of alloreactive CD137+ CD4+ T cells from cultured PBMCs. Subset given: CD137+ CD4+ cells sorted after 24 h restimulation with the allogeneic HLA-DP-expressing HeLa cells. Receptor source: a man in his 60s in good health and CMV-seronegative.

This clone was detected a few times. The rearrangement links TRBV7-9 to TRBJ1-2, with D unresolved. In germline, CDR1 is SEHNR, CDR2 FQNEAQ (reference sequence). With 5 bases removed from V and 5 bases from J, the gap between germline ends came to 9 bases. The CDR3 is 12 residues long. DNA for the CDR3: TGTGCCAGCAGCCCGGGTGTTTATGGCTACACCTTC. It codes for CASSPGVYGYTF.

There are a few counts of this clone. This rearrangement joins TRBV7-9 to TRBJ1-6, with D possibly TRBD1 on 5 matching bases. The CDR3 spans 11 residues. V lost 11 bases to trimming and J lost 11 bases, with 13 bases between them. The germline V gene has CDR1 SEHNR and CDR2 FQNEAQ (reference sequence). The CDR3 is CAVGGKAPLHF. CDR3 bases: TGTGCCGTGGGGGGGAAGGCACCCCTCCACTTT.

The J gene is TRBJ1-5, the V gene TRBV4-2, with 9 bases identical to TRBD1. V trimming: 2 bases; J trimming: 0 bases; junction bases outside the gene matches: 11. Germline CDR1 reads LGHNA; CDR2 reads YNFKEQ. The CDR3 contains 19 residues. DNA for the CDR3: TGTGCCAGCAGCCAACAGGGAACAGGGGGCTTTAATAGCAATCAGCCCCAGCATTTT. This codes for CASSQQGTGGFNSNQPQHF.

This chain joins TRBV6-7 and TRBJ1-2; possible D gene TRBD1, 5 bases. TRBV6-7 is sorted into the ORF group, with uncertain function. This CDR3 is 15 amino acids long. V lost 4 bases and J lost 2, with 14 bases in between. In DNA form, the CDR3 reads TGTGCCAGCAGTTCCCCCGCGGGACGGAACTATGGCTACACCTTC. Translation gives CASSSPAGRNYGYTF.

V is TRBV6-5 and J is TRBJ2-3; the D is unclear. The CDR3 spans 12 residues. CDR1 is MNHEY, CDR2 SVGAGI, per germline. Trimming removed 5 bases at V and 6 bases at J, with 9 bases between. Here the CDR3 DNA reads TGTGCCAGCAGTCGACAAGGGGATACGCAGTATTTT. It specifies CASSRQGDTQYF.

The CDR3 nucleotides are TGTGCCAGCAGCCCCAAAGCGGGTTACAATGAGCAGTTCTTC. Encoded protein: CASSPKAGYNEQFF. The V and J genes are TRBV5-8 and TRBJ2-1; perhaps TRBD2 as D (6 bases). The CDR3 has 14 amino acids. Trimming pared 4 bases from V and 4 bases from J, leaving 12 bases between. The germline gives CDR1 SGHTS, CDR2 YDEGEE.

Judged by abundance, this clone is medium-sized. V usage is TRBV2 and J usage is TRBJ2-1, with D perhaps TRBD1 or TRBD2 (5 bases each). Per germline, CDR1 SNHLY and CDR2 FYNNEI. Between the trimmed V and J ends, which lost 5 bases and 12 bases, there was a span of 14 bases. The CDR3 length is 12 residues. CDR3 in DNA: TGTGCCAGCAGTCTCCCCCATGGGGGGCAGTTCTTC. Its protein is CASSLPHGGQFF.

This clone has just one count. The CDR3 is CASSSRRVNSPLHF. DNA of the CDR3: TGTGCCAGCAGTTCGCGCAGGGTTAATTCACCCCTCCACTTT. This chain links TRBV6-6 with TRBJ1-6; TRBD1 might be the D (5 bases). The CDR3 runs to 14 residues. V was trimmed by 4 bases and J by 6 bases, leaving 10 bases between them. Germline V gives CDR1 MNHNY, CDR2 SVGAGI (reference sequence).

The rearrangement joins TRBV11-2 to TRBJ2-7, with TRBD2 matching 11 bases. The germline V gene encodes CDR1 SGHAT and CDR2 FQNNGV. This CDR3 spans 15 amino acids. The junction had 1 base not matched to a gene; V was cut back by 3 bases and J by 0 bases. Here the CDR3 reads CASSFSGRGSYEQYV. The CDR3 DNA is TGTGCCAGCAGCTTTAGCGGGAGGGGCTCCTACGAGCAGTACGTC.

This clone is labeled medium-sized. The CDR3 nucleotides read TGCGCCAGCAGCCCAGGGGGAATCGGGGAGCTGTTTTTT. Its translation is CASSPGGIGELFF. This chain links TRBV5-1 with TRBJ2-2, with TRBD1 matching 7 bases. With V trimmed by 4 bases and J by 7 bases, 4 bases remained unmatched. CDR3 length equals 13 residues. Germline CDR1 and CDR2: SGHRS and YFSETQ. The whole variable domain, remainder taken from reference TRBV5-1 and TRBJ2-2, is KAGVTQTPRYLIKTRGQQVTLSCSPISGHRSVSWYQQTPGQGLQFLFEYFSETQRNKGNFPGRFSGRQFSNSRSEMNVSTLELGDSALYLCASSPGGIGELFFGEGSRLTVL.

This clone was seen once. J is TRBJ2-2 and V is TRBV5-4; TRBD1 or TRBD2 may be the D gene (5 bases each). Germline V gene lookup returns CDR1 SGHNT and CDR2 YYREEE (reference sequence). The CDR3 is 14 amino acids. V was trimmed by 4 bases and J by 5 bases, leaving 12 bases between them. The CDR3 bases are TGTGCCAGCAGCGACGGGGCCGTTACCGGGGAGCTGTTTTTT. Protein product: CASSDGAVTGELFF.

The genes are TRBV6-1 and TRBJ2-3, with D perhaps TRBD2 (6 bases). Germline CDR1 is MNHNS and CDR2 is SASEGT. The CDR3 consists of 15 residues. V lost 10 bases and J lost 1, with 18 bases in between. The CDR3 loop reads CATTWGVDRTDTQYF. For the CDR3, the DNA is TGTGCCACCACCTGGGGGGTTGATCGCACAGATACGCAGTATTTT.

This clone qualifies as large. This chain links TRBV7-2 with TRBJ2-1; perhaps TRBD2 as D (6 bases). From germline, CDR1 is SGHTA and CDR2 FQGNSA. This CDR3 region has 16 residues. Trimming left V 4 bases short and J 2 bases short, with 15 bases between. DNA of the CDR3: TGTGCCAGCAGCTCCACCCCCGGGACTCCCTACAATGAGCAGTTCTTC. Its translation: CASSSTPGTPYNEQFF.

This chain uses TRBV30 with TRBJ1-3; D remains ambiguous. The V gene lost 5 bases and the J gene lost 2 bases, with 10 bases spanning the gap. Germline V gene sequence: CDR1 GTSNPN, CDR2 SVGIG (reference sequence). The CDR3 covers 13 residues. The CDR3 region is CAWGVGPGNTIYF. The CDR3 nucleotides read TGTGCCTGGGGGGTCGGACCTGGAAACACCATATATTTT.

This clone is labeled as large. The gene calls are TRBV10-1 and TRBJ2-1, with D possibly being TRBD1 or TRBD2 (5 bases each). V was cut by 0 bases and J by 2 bases, with 11 bases left in between. This CDR3 has 16 amino acids. In germline, CDR1 is WNHNN, CDR2 SYGVQD (reference sequence). The CDR3 reads CASSESRGETYNEQFF. The CDR3 DNA reads as TGCGCCAGCAGTGAGTCGAGGGGTGAGACCTACAATGAGCAGTTCTTC.

V usage is TRBV15 and J usage is TRBJ2-3; possibly TRBD2 for D (7 bases). Trimming took off 8 bases at V and 0 bases at J, with 27 bases between the two ends. This CDR3 has 19 amino acids. In germline, CDR1 is LNHNV, CDR2 YYDKDF (reference sequence). This CDR3 is CATQSGVRGARASTDTQYF. The CDR3 DNA is TGTGCCACCCAGTCCGGTGTTCGGGGGGCCCGCGCTAGCACAGATACGCAGTATTTT.

The chain employs TRBV7-2 and TRBJ1-2, with 7 bases fitting TRBD1. CDR1 is SGHTA and CDR2 is FQGNSA in the germline V gene. With V trimmed by 1 base and J by 2 bases, 4 bases remained unmatched. This CDR3 comprises 15 residues. Here the CDR3 reads CASSLGRGWNYGYTF. CDR3 nucleotide sequence: TGTGCCAGCAGCTTAGGCAGGGGGTGGAACTATGGCTACACCTTC.

By proportion, this clone is medium-sized. The chain recombines TRBV27 with TRBJ2-7; 8 bases map to TRBD1. V trimming: 6 bases; J trimming: 5 bases; junction bases outside the gene matches: 12. The CDR3 contains 15 residues. Germline V lookup: CDR1 MNHEY, CDR2 SMNVEV (reference sequence). The CDR3 region has the DNA TGTGCCAGCAGCACCCCTCGGACAGGGTTCCACGAGCAGTACTTC. It translates to CASSTPRTGFHEQYF.

This chain links TRBV7-3 with TRBJ2-7; D is perhaps TRBD2 (6 bases). Germline V lookup: CDR1 SGHTA, CDR2 FQGTGA. Trimming pared 5 bases from V and 3 bases from J, leaving 11 bases between. This CDR3 is built from 13 residues. For the CDR3, the DNA is TGTGCCAGCAGCCAGACTAGTCTCTACGAGCAGTACGTC. This codes for CASSQTSLYEQYV.

The genes are TRBV9 and TRBJ2-2; D possibly uses TRBD1 or TRBD2 (5 bases each). There are 14 residues in the CDR3. The V gene lost 5 bases and the J gene lost 1 base, with 9 bases spanning the gap. CDR1 is SGDLS, CDR2 YYNGEE, per germline. The CDR3 DNA reads TGTGCCAGCAGACGGGACGGGAACACCGGGGAGCTGTTTTTT. It encodes CASRRDGNTGELFF.

This clone is judged medium-sized. V and J are TRBV4-1 and TRBJ1-1, with TRBD1 matching over 9 bases. The junction had 11 bases not matched to a gene; V was cut back by 4 bases and J by 11 bases. Germline CDR1 and CDR2: MGHRA and YSYEKL. This CDR3 spans 14 amino acids. Here the CDR3 reads CASSPTGQGLRAFF. CDR3 nucleotide sequence: TGCGCCAGCAGCCCTACAGGACAGGGGTTAAGGGCTTTCTTT.